The 31 T cell receptor beta chains given below trace back to one sample, sequenced in a study of blood T cell repertoires in COVID-19 (dated by TCRdb to about 2020). Libraries were made using the immunoSEQ multiplex PCR assay. Not all clones reach the TCRdb copy of this immuneACCESS table, which keeps in-frame sequences only. Checked studies attribute under half of the gap to unresolved V genes and leave the rest unexplained. The sample table lists more than 65,000 clones, around 83% of them with a count of one. The leading ten clones occupy 3.5% of the sample. The specimen was peripheral blood. Receptors were obtained from a man aged 50 to 60 with acute or convalescent COVID-19.

The chain joins TRBV2 to TRBJ1-4; D may be TRBD1 (6 bases). This CDR3 has 14 residues. Trimming cost V 6 bases and J 0 bases, with 8 bases left between them. Germline V CDR1 and CDR2: SNHLY, FYNNEI. The CDR3 protein is CASSGQTTNEKLFF. The CDR3 bases are TGTGCCAGCAGCGGACAGACAACTAATGAAAAACTGTTTTTT.

The chain employs TRBV27 and TRBJ2-7; TRBD1 aligns across 8 bases. The ends lost 8 bases at V and 6 bases at J; junction bases unmatched: 9. Per germline, CDR1 MNHEY and CDR2 SMNVEV (reference sequence). CDR3 length: 13 amino acids. CDR3 residues: CASRGQAGLEQYF. Written as DNA, the CDR3 is TGTGCCAGCCGGGGACAGGCGGGGCTCGAGCAGTACTTC.

The CDR3 DNA sequence: TGTGCCACCAGTGATTCACGATCAGGGGACACTGAAGCTTTCTTT. Residues: CATSDSRSGDTEAFF. The V and J genes are TRBV24-1 and TRBJ1-1; D is perhaps TRBD1 (6 bases). The V end lost 2 bases, the J end lost 3 bases, and 12 bases lay between the germline ends. The CDR3 spans 15 residues. The germline gives CDR1 KGHDR, CDR2 SFDVKD.

V and J are TRBV5-6 and TRBJ1-2; D perhaps matches TRBD1 (5 bases). This CDR3 spans 16 amino acids. Germline-derived CDR1 and CDR2 are SGHDT and YYEEEE. The V and J ends lost 3 bases and 4 bases respectively, with 19 bases between them. CDR3 region: CASSSAGGTAGYGYTF. The CDR3 DNA reads TGTGCCAGCAGCTCTGCGGGGGGGACCGCTGGCTATGGCTACACCTTC.

The chain couples TRBV2 to TRBJ1-1, with 11 bases lining up with TRBD1. Germline values: CDR1 SNHLY, CDR2 FYNNEI. This CDR3 is 15 amino acids long. V lost 6 bases, J lost 0 bases, and 3 bases stayed unmatched. The CDR3: CASRGQGAMNTEAFF. CDR3 coding DNA: TGTGCCAGCAGAGGACAGGGGGCGATGAACACTGAAGCTTTCTTT.

The sample holds a few counts of this clone. The V gene is TRBV7-6, the J gene TRBJ2-7; 12 bases are a match to TRBD2. V lost 5 bases and J lost 2; bases outside the gene matches: 10. CDR3 length: 17 residues. CDR1 is SGHVS and CDR2 is FNYEAQ in the germline V gene. CDR3 sequence: CASSQRTSGTIPYEQYF. CDR3 in DNA: TGTGCCAGCAGCCAACGGACTAGCGGGACGATCCCCTACGAGCAGTACTTC.

The chain is built from TRBV6-1 and TRBJ2-5, with 11 bases identical to TRBD2. Trimming cost V 3 bases and J 2 bases; bases outside gene matches: 5. CDR1 and CDR2 from the germline V gene are MNHNS and SASEGT. There are 16 residues in the CDR3. As DNA, the CDR3 is TGTGCCAGCAGTGAGGGACTAGCGGTGTTACAAGAGACCCAGTACTTC. It encodes CASSEGLAVLQETQYF.

This rearrangement joins TRBV6-5 to TRBJ1-4; D is perhaps TRBD1 (6 bases). The germline CDR1 and CDR2 sequences are MNHEY and SVGAGI. The CDR3 consists of 14 residues. Trimming cost V 2 bases and J 5 bases, with 9 bases left between them. CDR3: CASSYQTGNEKLFF. CDR3 in DNA: TGTGCCAGCAGTTACCAGACAGGAAATGAAAAACTGTTTTTT.

The chain links TRBV2 to TRBJ2-2, with a tentative D call TRBD2 (6 bases). Germline V gene sequence: CDR1 SNHLY, CDR2 FYNNEI. This CDR3 contains 16 residues. Trimming took 2 bases from V and 3 from J, leaving 13 bases between them. The CDR3 region has the DNA TGTGCCAGCAGTGAATTGGCGGGGACTGACACCGGGGAGCTGTTTTTT. Residues: CASSELAGTDTGELFF.

The CDR3 spells CASSLTILTGGSEAFF. The CDR3 region has the DNA TGCGCCAGCAGCTTGACCATACTAACAGGGGGGAGTGAAGCTTTCTTT. The rearrangement joins TRBV5-1 to TRBJ1-1, with 8 bases that match TRBD1. V lost 1 base and J lost 7; bases outside the gene matches: 12. The CDR3 totals 16 residues. Looked up from germline, CDR1 is SGHRS and CDR2 is YFSETQ.

The chain has TRBV7-2 and TRBJ1-2; D is possibly TRBD1 (5 bases). The germline V gene encodes CDR1 SGHTA and CDR2 FQGNSA. Trimming removed 1 base at V and 4 bases at J, with 10 bases between. CDR3 size: 14 residues. In DNA form, the CDR3 reads TGTGCCAGCAGCTTAGTGGACACAACCTATGGCTACACCTTC. This codes for CASSLVDTTYGYTF.

The chain joins TRBV27 to TRBJ2-1, with 7 bases that match TRBD1. The ends lost 10 bases at V and 2 bases at J; junction bases unmatched: 5. The germline V gene encodes CDR1 MNHEY and CDR2 SMNVEV (reference sequence). The CDR3 totals 13 residues. CDR3 in amino acids: CATVGTAYNEQFF. The CDR3 bases are TGTGCCACCGTCGGGACAGCCTACAATGAGCAGTTCTTC.

The chain carries TRBV5-1 and TRBJ2-3, with 10 positions matching TRBD2. Per the germline V gene, CDR1 is SGHRS and CDR2 is YFSETQ. V trimming: 4 bases; J trimming: 2 bases; junction bases outside the gene matches: 7. The CDR3 length is 16 residues. CDR3 sequence: CASSPRAGGTTDTQYF. CDR3 DNA: TGCGCCAGCAGCCCTAGAGCGGGGGGGACCACAGATACGCAGTATTTT.

This chain connects TRBV27 to TRBJ2-7; 9 bases align to TRBD2. J lost 3 bases, V lost 6 bases, and 3 bases had no gene match. CDR3 length: 13 residues. CDR1 and CDR2 (germline): MNHEY, SMNVEV (reference sequence). Here the CDR3 DNA reads TGTGCCAGCAGACTAGCGGGCTTCTACGAGCAGTACTTC. Protein product: CASRLAGFYEQYF.

The CDR3 protein is CASSLDRVSGTNNEQFF. CDR3 nucleotides: TGTGCCAGCAGCTTAGACCGTGTTAGCGGGACAAACAATGAGCAGTTCTTC. The chain combines TRBV11-3 with TRBJ2-1; TRBD2 aligns across 8 bases. V lost 0 bases and J lost 5; bases outside the gene matches: 9. The germline V gene encodes CDR1 SGHNT and CDR2 YENEEA. The CDR3 covers 17 residues.

This clone was detected only a few times. The chain combines TRBV7-3 with TRBJ1-4; 9 bases are shared with TRBD1. Trimming at V came to 5 bases and at J to 5 bases, leaving 3 bases not matched to a gene. The CDR3 spans 14 residues. CDR1 and CDR2 from the germline V gene are SGHTA and FQGTGA. CDR3 DNA: TGTGCCAGCAGCCCAGGGACAGGGAATGAAAAACTGTTTTTT. It specifies CASSPGTGNEKLFF.

The chain couples TRBV3-1 (or the pseudogene TRBV3-2) to TRBJ2-5, with 9 bases fitting TRBD2. Per germline, CDR1 LGHDT and CDR2 YNNKEL (reference sequence). Unmatched junction bases numbered 5, after V lost 1 base and J lost 5 bases. The CDR3 has 15 amino acids. The CDR3 DNA follows: TGTGCCAGCAGCCAAGTAGCGGGAGCTTCTGAGACCCAGTACTTC. It yields the protein CASSQVAGASETQYF.

The chain carries TRBV4-3 and TRBJ2-5; D is perhaps TRBD1 (5 bases). The V end was cut by 1 base, the J end by 9 bases, with 15 bases between. Germline CDR1 and CDR2: LGHNA and YSLEER. CDR3 length: 14 amino acids. CDR3 DNA sequence: TGCGCCAGCAGCCAAGTTGCAGGGCGGCCGCCCCAGTACTTC. Amino acid sequence: CASSQVAGRPPQYF.

CDR3 region: CASSLSAVTEAFF. CDR3 nucleotides: TGTGCCAGCAGCTTGTCCGCGGTTACTGAAGCTTTCTTT. This chain links TRBV7-9 with TRBJ1-1; D unclear. Trimming took off 3 bases at V and 5 bases at J, with 10 bases between the two ends. The CDR3 has 13 residues. In germline, CDR1 is SEHNR, CDR2 FQNEAQ (reference sequence). The full variable domain, with the rest looked up from reference TRBV7-9 and TRBJ1-1, is DTGVSQNPRHKITKRGQNVTFRCDPISEHNRLYWYRQTLGQGPEFLTYFQNEAQLEKSRLLSDRFSAERPKGSFSTLEIQRTEQGDSAMYLCASSLSAVTEAFFGQGTRLTVV.

J is TRBJ2-1 and V is TRBV2; 9 nucleotides match TRBD2. The germline V gene has CDR1 SNHLY and CDR2 FYNNEI. V lost 7 bases and J lost 6; bases outside the gene matches: 4. The CDR3 consists of 13 residues. CDR3: CASKAGGLNEQFF. The CDR3 nucleotides are TGTGCCAGCAAAGCGGGAGGCCTCAATGAGCAGTTCTTC.

The chain joins TRBV5-4 to TRBJ1-1; no clear D gene. Germline V gene data show CDR1 as SGHNT and CDR2 as YYREEE (reference sequence). V lost 0 bases, J lost 2 bases, and 11 bases lay in between. The CDR3 runs 15 residues. The DNA of the CDR3 is TGTGCCAGCAGCTTGGCAATCGGGGTTAACACTGAAGCTTTCTTT. This encodes CASSLAIGVNTEAFF.

This clone was picked up a small number of times. The rearrangement joins TRBV4-3 to TRBJ1-2; D is undetermined. The germline V gene encodes CDR1 LGHNA and CDR2 YSLEER. CDR3 size: 17 residues. Trimming removed 0 bases at V and 4 bases at J, with 18 bases between. CDR3 protein: CASSQDRLLGFGYGYTF. The CDR3 DNA is TGCGCCAGCAGCCAAGACCGCCTGCTTGGCTTTGGCTATGGCTACACCTTC.

The rearrangement uses TRBV3-1 (or the pseudogene TRBV3-2) and TRBJ2-1; D perhaps matches TRBD2 (6 bases). The CDR3 is 15 amino acids. V lost 1 base and J 6 bases, leaving 13 bases between the germline ends. Germline V gives CDR1 LGHDT, CDR2 YNNKEL (reference sequence). CDR3 sequence: CASSQGRWRGNEQFF. DNA for the CDR3: TGTGCCAGCAGCCAAGGTCGCTGGAGGGGCAATGAGCAGTTCTTC.

This chain uses TRBV21-1 with TRBJ2-7; the table's D call, TRBD2, has no DNA check behind it. TRBV21-1 is a recognized pseudogene. CDR3 length: 12 residues. This CDR3 reads CDGGKLSYEQYF. In DNA form, the CDR3 reads TGTGACGGGGGGAAACTCTCCTACGAGCAGTACTTC.

This chain connects TRBV13 to TRBJ1-2; 7 positions match TRBD1. Germline trimming cut 4 bases from V and 2 bases from J; bases unmatched to any gene: 4. CDR3 length: 14 amino acids. Germline V gene sequence: CDR1 PRHDT, CDR2 FYEKMQ (reference sequence). The CDR3 reads CASSSRDRNYGYTF. The CDR3 DNA reads TGTGCCAGCAGCTCCCGGGACAGAAACTATGGCTACACCTTC.

This rearrangement joins TRBV10-3 to TRBJ2-5; 9 bases map to TRBD1. V trimming: 3 bases; J trimming: 2 bases; junction bases outside the gene matches: 1. The CDR3 sequence is 14 residues long. Germline V gene lookup returns CDR1 ENHRY and CDR2 SYGVKD. Here the CDR3 reads CAISEQGAQETQYF. The CDR3 DNA reads TGTGCCATCAGTGAACAGGGGGCGCAAGAGACCCAGTACTTC.

This chain links TRBV30 with TRBJ2-7; 10 bases are shared with TRBD2. The length of the CDR3 is 17 residues. The V gene end was trimmed by 3 bases and the J gene end by 0 bases; junction bases not matched to a gene: 11. CDR1 is GTSNPN, CDR2 SVGIG, per germline (reference sequence). CDR3 amino acids: CAWSSTRTSGASYEQYF. DNA of the CDR3: TGTGCCTGGAGCTCAACGAGGACTAGCGGAGCCTCCTACGAGCAGTACTTC.

This clone has only a few counts. CDR3 residues: CASSLGTSGKQETQYF. CDR3 DNA: TGTGCCAGCAGCTTAGGCACTAGCGGGAAGCAAGAGACCCAGTACTTC. This chain links TRBV7-9 with TRBJ2-5; 10 nucleotides agree with TRBD2. The germline gives CDR1 SEHNR, CDR2 FQNEAQ (reference sequence). With V trimmed by 1 base and J by 2 bases, 4 bases remained unmatched. The CDR3 loop spans 16 amino acids.

Here the CDR3 reads CATSDPTTLPGSYNEQFF. The CDR3 bases are TGTGCCACCAGTGATCCCACGACCCTACCAGGCTCCTACAATGAGCAGTTCTTC. The chain employs TRBV24-1 and TRBJ2-1; D gene ambiguous. V gave up 3 bases and J gave up 0 bases, with 17 bases separating them. Germline lookup yields CDR1 KGHDR and CDR2 SFDVKD. This CDR3 region has 18 residues.

The chain is built from TRBV5-1 and TRBJ2-2, with a possible D match to TRBD2 (6 bases). The CDR3 is 16 residues long. Trimming left V 2 bases short and J 4 bases short, with 15 bases between. From germline, CDR1 is SGHRS and CDR2 YFSETQ. DNA for the CDR3: TGCGCCAGCAGCTTCAGTGGAGGGGTAATCACCGGGGAGCTGTTTTTT. Translating gives CASSFSGGVITGELFF. The whole variable domain, filled in from reference TRBV5-1 and TRBJ2-2, reads KAGVTQTPRYLIKTRGQQVTLSCSPISGHRSVSWYQQTPGQGLQFLFEYFSETQRNKGNFPGRFSGRQFSNSRSEMNVSTLELGDSALYLCASSFSGGVITGELFFGEGSRLTVL.

The V call is TRBV19, the J call TRBJ1-5, with TRBD1 matching over 12 bases. Germline CDR1 reads LNHDA; CDR2 reads SQIVND (reference sequence). V lost 6 bases, J lost 6 bases, and 3 bases stayed unmatched. The CDR3 consists of 14 residues. The CDR3 is CASSGTGGIQPQHF. The CDR3 nucleotides are TGTGCCAGTAGCGGGACAGGGGGCATTCAGCCCCAGCATTTT.